Below, 4 T cell receptor beta chains from the same sample are listed, as sequenced in a study of cytomegalovirus exposure and HLA in healthy donors. It was with 60 Vbeta and 13 Jbeta primers that the PCR ran. Sequenced by immunoSEQ multiplex PCR; TCRdb stores in-frame clones only, minus some. Of around 150,000 clones listed, approximately 57% are singletons. Sequenced material: PBMCs. Receptors were obtained from a male donor in good health and CMV-seronegative.

The rearrangement joins TRBV7-2 to TRBJ2-3; weak D call: TRBD2 (5 bases). V shed 2 bases and J shed 0 bases, with 12 bases lying between them. The germline V gene encodes CDR1 SGHTA and CDR2 FQGNSA. This CDR3 spans 16 amino acids. The DNA for the CDR3 is TGTGCCAGCAGCTTATTATCCGGGATTAGCACAGATACGCAGTATTTT. Its translation is CASSLLSGISTDTQYF.

This rearrangement joins TRBV13 to TRBJ2-3; TRBD2 agrees at 7 bases. The germline V gene encodes CDR1 PRHDT and CDR2 FYEKMQ (reference sequence). CDR3 size: 16 residues. J gave up 4 bases and V 4 bases, and 11 bases lay outside the gene matches. The CDR3 sequence: CASSSLTSHLPDTQYF. CDR3 nucleotide sequence: TGTGCCAGCAGCTCCTTGACTAGCCACCTACCAGATACGCAGTATTTT.

The V and J genes are TRBV4-1 and TRBJ2-7; D perhaps matches TRBD1 (6 bases). Germline-derived CDR1 and CDR2 are MGHRA and YSYEKL. The V end lost 5 bases, the J end lost 0 bases, and 17 bases lay between the germline ends. This CDR3 contains 16 residues. CDR3 DNA sequence: TGCGCCAGCAGCTACACGACAGGTTGGAGCTCCTACGAGCAGTACTTC. Protein product: CASSYTTGWSSYEQYF.

The V call is TRBV5-1, the J call TRBJ1-1; 10 nucleotides align to TRBD1. The length of the CDR3 is 15 residues. Germline V CDR1 and CDR2: SGHRS, YFSETQ. Trimming removed 4 bases from V and 1 base from J; junction bases left unmatched: 4. The CDR3 nucleotides are TGCGCCAGCAGCGGGGACAGGGGCGCGAACACTGAAGCTTTCTTT. It specifies CASSGDRGANTEAFF.